This TCR beta chain emerged from a study of cytomegalovirus exposure and HLA in healthy donors. For the study at large: One earlier analysis, a look at 150 million to 200 million T cells, found approximately 120 million unique TCR beta sequences.

PCR was performed using 60 Vbeta and 13 Jbeta primers. Generated by immunoSEQ multiplex PCR, the TCRdb table keeps only in-frame clones and is missing some. Of 90,000 to 150,000 clones in the sample, 77% are singletons; the top ten hold under 6.5%. General study results and limits: DRB1 showed the most TCR associations and HLA-C the fewest in a later analysis, as rates varied by HLA locus. Reportedly, a later analysis found an Asian-associated ancestry cluster had fewer N-insertions than the roughly 700-donor mean. A prior analysis recorded that most TCR beta V segments were productive about 87% or about 30% of the time.

The CDR3 is made up of 15 amino acids. The V gene's germline CDR1 is SGHVS and CDR2 FNYEAQ. V was pared by 2 bases and J by 4 bases, with 5 bases of the junction left unmatched. As concerns this clone: Its target is not known.

This sequence joins TRBV7-6 and TRBJ1-5, with 7 bases that match TRBD1. Sequencing was done on a sample of PBMCs. The clonotype was recovered from a man aged 18 to 29 in good health and CMV-seropositive. The CDR3 protein is CASSLLGTDNQPQHF. The CDR3 nucleotides read TGTGCCAGCAGCTTATTAGGGACAGATAATCAGCCCCAGCATTTT.